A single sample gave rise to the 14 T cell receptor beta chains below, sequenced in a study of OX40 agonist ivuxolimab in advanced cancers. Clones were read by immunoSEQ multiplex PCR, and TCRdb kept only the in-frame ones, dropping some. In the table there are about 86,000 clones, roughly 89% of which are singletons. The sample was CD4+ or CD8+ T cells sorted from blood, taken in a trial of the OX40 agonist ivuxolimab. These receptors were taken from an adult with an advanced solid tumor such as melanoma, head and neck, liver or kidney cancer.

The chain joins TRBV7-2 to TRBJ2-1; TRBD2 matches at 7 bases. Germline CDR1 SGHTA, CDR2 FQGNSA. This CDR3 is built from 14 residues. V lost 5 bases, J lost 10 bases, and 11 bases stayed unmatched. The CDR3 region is CASSRSMAGDEQFF. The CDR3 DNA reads TGTGCCAGCAGCCGATCTATGGCGGGAGACGAGCAGTTCTTC.

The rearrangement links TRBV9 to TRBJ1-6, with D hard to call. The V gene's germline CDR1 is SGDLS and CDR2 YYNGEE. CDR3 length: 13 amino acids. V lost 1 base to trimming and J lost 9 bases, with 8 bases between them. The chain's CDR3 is CASSVIFGSPLHF. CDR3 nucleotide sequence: TGTGCCAGCAGCGTAATTTTCGGTTCACCCCTCCACTTT.

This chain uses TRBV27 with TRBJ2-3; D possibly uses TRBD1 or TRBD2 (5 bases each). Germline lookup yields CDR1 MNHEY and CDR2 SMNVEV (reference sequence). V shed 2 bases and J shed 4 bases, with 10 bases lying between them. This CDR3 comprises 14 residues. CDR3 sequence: CASSLVVGADTQYF. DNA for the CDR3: TGTGCCAGCAGTTTAGTGGTGGGGGCAGATACGCAGTATTTT.

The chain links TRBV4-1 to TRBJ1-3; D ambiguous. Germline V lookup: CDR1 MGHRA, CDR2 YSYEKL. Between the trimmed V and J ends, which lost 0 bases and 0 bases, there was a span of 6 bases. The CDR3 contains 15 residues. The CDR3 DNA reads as TGCGCCAGCAGCCAAGACCAGAGCTCTGGAAACACCATATATTTT. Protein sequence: CASSQDQSSGNTIYF.

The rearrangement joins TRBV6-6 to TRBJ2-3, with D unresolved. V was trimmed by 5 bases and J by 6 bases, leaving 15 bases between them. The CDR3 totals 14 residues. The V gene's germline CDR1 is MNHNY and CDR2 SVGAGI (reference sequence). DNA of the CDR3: TGTGCCAGCAGTGACCACCCGGCGGTGGATACGCAGTATTTT. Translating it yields CASSDHPAVDTQYF.

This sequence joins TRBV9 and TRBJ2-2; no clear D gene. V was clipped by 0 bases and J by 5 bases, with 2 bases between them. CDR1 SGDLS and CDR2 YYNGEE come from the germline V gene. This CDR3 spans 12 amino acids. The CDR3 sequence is CASSVVTGELFF. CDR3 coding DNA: TGTGCCAGCAGCGTAGTAACCGGGGAGCTGTTTTTT.

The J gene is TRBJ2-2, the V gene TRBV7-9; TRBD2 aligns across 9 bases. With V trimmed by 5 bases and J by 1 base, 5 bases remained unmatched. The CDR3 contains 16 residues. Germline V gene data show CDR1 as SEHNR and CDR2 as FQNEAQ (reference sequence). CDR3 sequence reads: CASSDSGRLNTGELFF. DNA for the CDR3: TGTGCCAGCAGCGACAGCGGGAGGCTGAACACCGGGGAGCTGTTTTTT.

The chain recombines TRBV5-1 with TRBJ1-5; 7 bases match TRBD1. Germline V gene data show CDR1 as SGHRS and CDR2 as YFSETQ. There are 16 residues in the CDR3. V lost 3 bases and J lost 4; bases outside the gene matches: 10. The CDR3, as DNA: TGCGCCAGCAGCTCCTCCGGTTACAGGGGTAATCAGCCCCAGCATTTT. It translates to CASSSSGYRGNQPQHF. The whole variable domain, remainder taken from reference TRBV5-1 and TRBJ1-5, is KAGVTQTPRYLIKTRGQQVTLSCSPISGHRSVSWYQQTPGQGLQFLFEYFSETQRNKGNFPGRFSGRQFSNSRSEMNVSTLELGDSALYLCASSSSGYRGNQPQHFGDGTRLSIL.

The CDR3 protein is CASSPISTGIDGYTF. The CDR3 DNA is TGTGCCAGCTCACCAATTTCTACAGGCATCGATGGCTACACCTTC. This rearrangement joins TRBV18 to TRBJ1-2; a weak D match, TRBD1 (5 bases). Germline V gene lookup returns CDR1 KGHSH and CDR2 LQKENI. The CDR3 contains 15 residues. Trimming shortened V by 2 bases and J by 6 bases, and 16 bases separated the two germline ends.

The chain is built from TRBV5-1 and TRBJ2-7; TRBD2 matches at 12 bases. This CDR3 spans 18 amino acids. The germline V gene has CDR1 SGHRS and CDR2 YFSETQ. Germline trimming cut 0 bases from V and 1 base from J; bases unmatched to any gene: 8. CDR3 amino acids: CASSLGLAGGRASYEQYF. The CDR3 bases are TGCGCCAGCAGCTTGGGGCTAGCGGGAGGGCGGGCGTCCTACGAGCAGTACTTC.

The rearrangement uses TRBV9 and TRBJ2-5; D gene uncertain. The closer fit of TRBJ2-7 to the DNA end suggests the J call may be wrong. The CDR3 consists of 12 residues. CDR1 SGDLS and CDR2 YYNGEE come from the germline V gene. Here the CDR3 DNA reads TGTGCCAGCAGCGTCGAGTGGGGCGAGCAGTACTTC. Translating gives CASSVEWGEQYF.

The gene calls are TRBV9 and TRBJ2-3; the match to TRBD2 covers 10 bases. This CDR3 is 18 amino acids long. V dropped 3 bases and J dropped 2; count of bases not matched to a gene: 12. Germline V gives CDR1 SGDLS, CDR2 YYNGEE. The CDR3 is CASSGRTSGYFHTDTQYF. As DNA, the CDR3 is TGTGCCAGCAGCGGGCGGACTAGCGGCTATTTTCACACAGATACGCAGTATTTT. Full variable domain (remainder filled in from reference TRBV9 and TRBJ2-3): DSGVTQTPKHLITATGQRVTLRCSPRSGDLSVYWYQQSLDQGLQFLIQYYNGEERAKGNILERFSAQQFPDLHSELNLSSLELGDSALYFCASSGRTSGYFHTDTQYFGPGTRLTVL.

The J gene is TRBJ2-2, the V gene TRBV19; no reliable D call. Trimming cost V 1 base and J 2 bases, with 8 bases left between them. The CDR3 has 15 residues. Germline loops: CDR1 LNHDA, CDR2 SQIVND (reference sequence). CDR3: CASSIGSPNTGELFF. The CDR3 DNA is TGTGCCAGTAGTATAGGGTCGCCAAACACCGGGGAGCTGTTTTTT.

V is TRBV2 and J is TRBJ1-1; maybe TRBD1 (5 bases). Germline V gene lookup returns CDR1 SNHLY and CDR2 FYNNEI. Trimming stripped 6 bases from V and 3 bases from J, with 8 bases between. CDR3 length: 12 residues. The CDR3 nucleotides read TGTGCCAGCAGCAGGGAGGACACTGAAGCTTTCTTT. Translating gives CASSREDTEAFF. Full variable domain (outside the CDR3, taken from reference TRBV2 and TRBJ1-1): EPEVTQTPSHQVTQMGQEVILRCVPISNHLYFYWYRQILGQKVEFLVSFYNNEISEKSEIFDDQFSVERPDGSNFTLKIRSTKLEDSAMYFCASSREDTEAFFGQGTRLTVV.